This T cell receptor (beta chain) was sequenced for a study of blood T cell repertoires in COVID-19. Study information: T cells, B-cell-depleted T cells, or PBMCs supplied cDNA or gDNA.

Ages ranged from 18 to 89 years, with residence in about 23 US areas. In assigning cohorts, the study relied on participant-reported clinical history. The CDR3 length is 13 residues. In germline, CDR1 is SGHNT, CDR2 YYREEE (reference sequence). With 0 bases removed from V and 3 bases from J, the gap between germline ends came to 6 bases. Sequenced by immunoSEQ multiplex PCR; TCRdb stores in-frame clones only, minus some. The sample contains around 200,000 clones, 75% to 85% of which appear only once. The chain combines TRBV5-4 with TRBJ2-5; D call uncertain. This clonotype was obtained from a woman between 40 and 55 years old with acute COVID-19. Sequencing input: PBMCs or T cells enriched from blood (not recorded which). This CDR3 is CASSLAQKETQYF. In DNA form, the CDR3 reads TGTGCCAGCAGCTTGGCACAGAAAGAGACCCAGTACTTC.